The clone carrying this T cell receptor (beta chain) was counted only a few times. As yet, its antigen is unknown. Each single cDNA molecule received a unique molecular identifier. TCRdb re-called the 5' RACE reads with MiXCR, one entry per CDR3 protein. Of 100,000 to 120,000 distinct CDR3 sequences in the sample, over 9.5% were seen once. The data were taken from a study of early T cells in non-severe SARS-CoV-2 infection. Study context: Unpaired chains resulted from sequencing bulk RNA of unsorted whole blood. Study findings and constraints: VDJdb-based annotation leaned toward anti-spike CD8 responses and missed private and CD4 specificities.

CDR1 and CDR2 (germline): MDHEN, SYDVKM. CDR3 length: 14 residues. V dropped 4 bases and J dropped 7 bases, with 13 bases sitting between them. The J gene is TRBJ1-4, the V gene TRBV28; unclear D gene. The material was whole blood, obtained at baseline. The sequence came from an adult who was a healthcare worker with PCR-confirmed SARS-CoV-2 infection or an uninfected control (not recorded which). CDR3 residues: CASSSPGISEKLFF. In DNA, the CDR3 is TGTGCCAGCAGTTCCCCCGGAATTAGTGAAAAACTGTTTTTT.